Shown below are 17 T cell receptor beta chains from a single sample sequenced in a study of blood T cell repertoires in COVID-19. Clones were sequenced by immunoSEQ multiplex PCR, and TCRdb holds only the in-frame ones, with some missing. The table includes about half a million clones, over 75% detected once. What was sequenced was peripheral blood. The receptor source for this set is a human donor in a cohort sampled during active COVID-19.

The genes are TRBV27 and TRBJ2-7; weak D call: TRBD2 (5 bases). Germline CDR1 is MNHEY and CDR2 is SMNVEV (reference sequence). Deletions cut 6 bases from V and 1 base from J, with 10 bases between. CDR3 size: 13 residues. DNA of the CDR3: TGTGCCAGCAGAGGAACGGGGTCCTACGAGCAGTACTTC. Its protein is CASRGTGSYEQYF.

The rearrangement uses TRBV15 and TRBJ2-1; D possibly corresponds to TRBD1 (7 bases). V lost 1 base and J lost 1, with 14 bases in between. CDR1 is LNHNV, CDR2 YYDKDF, per germline (reference sequence). This CDR3 comprises 17 residues. CDR3: CATSRVLGGQSYNEQFF. DNA for the CDR3: TGTGCCACCAGCAGAGTTCTGGGGGGACAGTCCTACAATGAGCAGTTCTTC.

V gene TRBV10-3 combines with J gene TRBJ2-5; 8 bases line up with TRBD1. V lost 5 bases to trimming and J lost 2 bases; unmatched junction nucleotides: 7. The CDR3 spans 15 residues. Germline CDR1 reads ENHRY; CDR2 reads SYGVKD. The CDR3 region is CAISTVQGGQETQYF. The CDR3 bases are TGTGCCATCAGTACTGTACAGGGGGGACAAGAGACCCAGTACTTC.

V is TRBV20-1 and J is TRBJ1-5, with D unresolved. Germline values: CDR1 DFQATT, CDR2 SNEGSKA (reference sequence). Trimming stripped 3 bases from V and 1 base from J, with 10 bases between. There are 14 residues in the CDR3. The CDR3 region is CSASEQNSNQPQHF. CDR3 sequence (DNA): TGCAGTGCTAGTGAACAGAACAGCAATCAGCCCCAGCATTTT.

The chain carries TRBV4-1 and TRBJ2-1; a weak D match, TRBD1 (6 bases). V dropped 0 bases and J dropped 7 bases, with 19 bases sitting between them. The germline CDR1 and CDR2 sequences are MGHRA and YSYEKL. The CDR3 sequence is 17 residues long. As DNA, the CDR3 is TGCGCCAGCAGCCAAGAGCAAGACGGGACATCGTGGAATGAGCAGTTCTTC. Amino acids: CASSQEQDGTSWNEQFF.

The rearrangement uses TRBV28 and TRBJ1-2; D might be TRBD1 (5 bases). The CDR3 consists of 15 residues. Germline-derived CDR1 and CDR2 are MDHEN and SYDVKM. V was shortened by 5 bases and J by 1 base, with 14 bases between the two germline ends. The CDR3 loop is CASSPSDKLNYGYTF. The CDR3 DNA sequence: TGTGCCAGCAGTCCATCGGACAAGCTTAACTATGGCTACACCTTC.

V and J are TRBV19 and TRBJ1-2; 7 nucleotides align to TRBD1. Trimming removed 8 bases from V and 2 bases from J; junction bases left unmatched: 8. The CDR3 contains 14 residues. Germline-derived CDR1 and CDR2 are LNHDA and SQIVND (reference sequence). CDR3: CASSLQGQNYGYTF. CDR3 DNA sequence: TGTGCCAGTTCACTCCAGGGACAGAACTATGGCTACACCTTC.

This clone has just a few counts. V usage is TRBV10-3 and J usage is TRBJ1-4, with D unclear. The germline V gene has CDR1 ENHRY and CDR2 SYGVKD. The CDR3 sequence is 13 residues long. The germline V and J ends were trimmed by 3 bases and 8 bases, with 10 bases remaining between them. The CDR3 is CAISEPKQEKLFF. CDR3 DNA: TGTGCCATCAGTGAACCAAAACAGGAAAAACTGTTTTTT.

The rearrangement joins TRBV28 to TRBJ1-6; tentative D call: TRBD1 (6 bases). The length of the CDR3 is 12 residues. Germline CDR1 is MDHEN and CDR2 is SYDVKM. V gave up 3 bases and J gave up 14 bases, with 11 bases separating them. In DNA, the CDR3 is TGTGCCAGCAGTTTTGCAGCAGGGGCCCTCCACTTT. It yields the protein CASSFAAGALHF. The entire variable domain, with the rest obtained from reference TRBV28 and TRBJ1-6, is as follows: DVKVTQSSRYLVKRTGEKVFLECVQDMDHENMFWYRQDPGLGLRLIYFSYDVKMKEKGDIPEGYSVSREKKERFSLILESASTNQTSMYLCASSFAAGALHFGNGTRLTVT.

The gene calls are TRBV27 and TRBJ2-1; 9 nucleotides line up with TRBD1. The CDR3 consists of 15 residues. V was clipped by 4 bases and J by 4 bases; unmatched bases: 5. Germline loops: CDR1 MNHEY, CDR2 SMNVEV (reference sequence). In DNA form, the CDR3 reads TGTGCCAGCAGTTCCCCGGGACAGGGTTACAATGAGCAGTTCTTC. Translating it yields CASSSPGQGYNEQFF.

The CDR3 here is CASSTSRLAKNIQYF. The CDR3 nucleotides are TGTGCCAGCAGCACTAGCAGATTAGCCAAAAACATTCAGTACTTC. The chain combines TRBV7-8 with TRBJ2-4, with D possibly TRBD2 on 6 matching bases. This CDR3 has 15 amino acids. Germline V lookup: CDR1 SGHVS, CDR2 FQNEAQ. V was pared by 5 bases and J by 0 bases, with 11 bases between.

The rearrangement uses TRBV2 and TRBJ1-2, with 10 positions matching TRBD1. With 5 bases clipped from V and 4 bases from J, the junction kept 4 bases outside the gene matches. Germline loops: CDR1 SNHLY, CDR2 FYNNEI. The CDR3 runs 14 residues. The CDR3 here is CASSRDRGGYGYTF. CDR3 in DNA: TGTGCCAGCAGTCGGGACAGGGGAGGCTATGGCTACACCTTC.

The chain couples TRBV6-5 to TRBJ2-5, with D maybe TRBD1 (8 bases). The CDR3 contains 15 residues. V was pared by 5 bases and J by 5 bases, with 18 bases between. CDR1 is MNHEY, CDR2 SVGAGI, per germline. The CDR3 sequence: CASSPRQGRVETQYF. The CDR3 nucleotides read TGTGCCAGCAGTCCCCGACAGGGGAGGGTGGAGACCCAGTACTTC.

This clone is a singleton in its sample. The rearrangement joins TRBV30 to TRBJ2-1, with a weak D call TRBD2 (8 bases). V was trimmed by 3 bases and J by 3 bases, leaving 21 bases between them. Germline-derived CDR1 and CDR2 are GTSNPN and SVGIG (reference sequence). The CDR3 length is 17 residues. In DNA, the CDR3 is TGTGCCTGGAGCCGCACAGGGGTAGCGGGAAGCTACAATGAGCAGTTCTTC. Translating gives CAWSRTGVAGSYNEQFF.

The rearrangement uses TRBV18 and TRBJ1-3; D is ambiguous. The CDR3 runs 15 residues. From germline, CDR1 is KGHSH and CDR2 LQKENI. V lost 3 bases and J lost 0, with 9 bases in between. The CDR3 DNA sequence: TGTGCCAGCTCACCGCTTAGCCGCTCTGGAAACACCATATATTTT. It specifies CASSPLSRSGNTIYF.

This chain connects TRBV6-5 to TRBJ1-4, with 9 bases lining up with TRBD1. V lost 5 bases to trimming and J lost 7 bases; unmatched junction nucleotides: 5. The CDR3 has 14 residues. Germline CDR1 reads MNHEY; CDR2 reads SVGAGI. CDR3 coding DNA: TGTGCCAGCAGTACAGGGGGCCTCGGTGAAAAACTGTTTTTT. This sequence encodes CASSTGGLGEKLFF.

This clone was recorded only once. The chain has TRBV30 and TRBJ2-7; 9 nucleotides align to TRBD2. This CDR3 comprises 14 residues. Trimming cost V 2 bases and J 7 bases; bases outside gene matches: 9. Germline V gene lookup returns CDR1 GTSNPN and CDR2 SVGIG (reference sequence). The CDR3 region has the DNA TGTGCCTGGAGTACCCCTAGCGGGACGAGAGAGCAGTACTTC. Protein sequence: CAWSTPSGTREQYF.